A selection of T cell receptor beta chains follows, all from one sample in a study of T cells after yellow fever vaccination. Using its own MiXCR run on the 5' RACE reads, TCRdb lists one record per CDR3 protein. Of 500,000 to 650,000 distinct CDR3 sequences listed, 12% are singletons. This sample comprised PBMCs, obtained on the day of the yellow fever booster vaccination. The receptor source for this set is a young man who received the YFV17D yellow fever vaccine. CDR3s include the opening cysteine and the closing phenylalanine or tryptophan. The order of the fields is V gene, D gene, clone size, J gene, CDR3 protein, CDR3 DNA. The D gene is left open where the match is weak. Clone size, where shown, is once, few, many, or a class for clones that have expanded.

TRBV7-8	NA	NA	TRBJ2-6	CASSPSRTGTGANVLTF	TGTGCCAGCAGCCCGTCCAGAACAGGGACCGGGGCCAACGTCCTGACTTTC
TRBV10-3	NA	NA	TRBJ2-3	CAISERGGGTDTQYF	TGTGCCATCAGTGAACGTGGTGGGGGCACAGATACGCAGTATTTT
TRBV7-2	NA	NA	TRBJ2-5	CASSFAREETQYF	TGTGCCAGCAGCTTCGCGAGGGAAGAGACCCAGTACTTC
TRBV20-1	TRBD1	NA	TRBJ2-2	CSSQGANTGELFF	TGCAGTTCTCAGGGGGCTAACACCGGGGAGCTGTTTTTT
TRBV7-8	TRBD2	few	TRBJ2-7	CASSEREGGVEQYF	TGTGCCAGCAGTGAGCGGGAGGGCGGGGTCGAGCAGTACTTC
TRBV10-3	TRBD1	few	TRBJ2-7	CAISKDRISYEQYF	TGTGCCATCAGTAAGGACAGGATCTCCTACGAGCAGTACTTC
TRBV12-3/TRBV12-4	NA	few	TRBJ1-5	CASKGYSNQPQHF	TGTGCCAGCAAAGGGTATAGCAATCAGCCCCAGCATTTT
TRBV7-6	TRBD2	few	TRBJ2-1	CASSLGPGAGASYNEQFF	TGTGCCAGCAGCTTAGGTCCTGGAGCGGGAGCTAGTTACAATGAGCAGTTCTTC
TRBV6-1	TRBD2	few	TRBJ2-1	CASSQTSGGYYEQFF	TGTGCCAGCAGTCAGACTAGCGGGGGATATTATGAGCAGTTCTTC
TRBV7-2	NA	many	TRBJ2-7	CASSLDGGSYEQYF	TGCGCCAGCAGCTTGGATGGGGGGTCCTACGAGCAGTACTTC
TRBV7-6	NA	few	TRBJ2-3	CASSPGHTDTQYF	TGTGCCAGCAGCCCCGGGCACACAGATACGCAGTATTTT
TRBV7-2	NA	NA	TRBJ1-6	CASSFRTLQVDSPLHF	TGTGCCAGCAGCTTTAGGACTCTACAGGTTGATTCACCCCTCCACTTT
TRBV6-1	NA	many	TRBJ2-7	CASSQYSAGYEQYF	TGTGCCAGCAGCCAATACTCTGCAGGCTACGAGCAGTACTTC
TRBV5-1	NA	few	TRBJ1-1	CASSPSDNRNTEAFF	TGCGCCAGCAGCCCGTCGGACAACCGGAACACTGAAGCTTTCTTT
TRBV5-4	TRBD1	NA	TRBJ1-1	CALRTGGTEAFF	TGTGCCCTCCGGACAGGGGGAACTGAAGCTTTCTTT
TRBV19	NA	NA	TRBJ2-7	CASTQDNDLPYEQYF	TGTGCCAGTACCCAGGACAATGACCTCCCCTACGAGCAGTACTTC
TRBV7-9	NA	few	TRBJ2-1	CASSLVPPGWEQFF	TGTGCCAGCAGCTTAGTTCCCCCGGGGTGGGAGCAGTTCTTC